This TCR beta chain was observed in a study of T cell changes during pregnancy in multiple sclerosis. Some clones are missing from TCRdb's copy, which holds only in-frame ones; the method was immunoSEQ multiplex PCR. The sample has tens of thousands of clones, approximately 89% seen once. The source of this sequence is a female donor in good health, enrolled as a control in a pregnancy study. Sample: peripheral blood, taken in the first trimester of pregnancy.

This CDR3 is CASSTSFQETQYF. The CDR3 coding sequence is TGTGCCAGCAGCACTAGTTTTCAAGAGACCCAGTACTTC. J is TRBJ2-5 and V is TRBV7-3; TRBD2 might be the D (5 bases). The V and J ends lost 5 bases and 2 bases respectively, with 9 bases between them. Germline CDR1 SGHTA, CDR2 FQGTGA. The CDR3 is made up of 13 amino acids.